This T cell receptor beta chain was sequenced in a study of shared clonotypes between healthy human individuals. The CDR3 is made up of 12 amino acids. The trim removed 8 bases at V and 4 bases at J, leaving 4 bases unmatched. CDR1 and CDR2 from the germline V gene are MDHEN and SYDVKM. Sequencing used immunoSEQ multiplex PCR; TCRdb keeps in-frame clones, though not all of them. The table has fewer than 850,000 clones, around 72% seen once. In regard to this clone: Antigen unknown.

Findings and limits, study-wide: The study found lower generation probabilities in non-shared clonotypes than in those shared by all four donors.

The specimen sequenced was memory CD4+ T cells sorted from blood. The subset here: CD45RA-negative fraction. The V call is TRBV28, the J call TRBJ1-1; 7 positions match TRBD1. This clonotype originated in a woman aged 25 to 39 in good health. The DNA for the CDR3 is TGTGCCAGCGAGACAGGGTCCACTGAAGCTTTCTTT. Translation gives CASETGSTEAFF.